This T cell receptor (beta chain) came from a study of cytomegalovirus exposure and HLA in healthy donors (dated by TCRdb to 2017 to 2019). For context, the study as a whole: In an earlier analysis of under 600 of the donors, approximately 260 Gb of sequence data and 117 million unique TCR beta sequences from 150 million to 200 million T cells were reported. An earlier analysis of approximately 580 of the donors used high-throughput TCR beta sequencing to judge whether each TCR beta V gene segment behaved as functional or pseudogenic. A later genetic analysis used genome-wide SNP genotypes for about three fifths of the roughly 700 donors, treating that subset as a discovery cohort. In the later analysis, no new phenotypic data were used to find candidate immune exposures; instead, reliance was placed on TCR beta sequences and their occurrence across donors. The study profiled the T cell repertoires of about 640 subjects by immunosequencing and related them to cytomegalovirus serostatus. About 310 gigabases of sequencing data and approximately 84 million unique TCR sequences were included in an early release covering roughly 600 HLA-typed donors. On average, about 240,000 unique TCR beta nucleotide sequences were sequenced per donor among 398 genotyped donors of the cohort, with roughly a sixth of those sequences being non-productive. Class I and class II HLA loci were covered by the typing at four-digit resolution. Typing coverage differed by locus: A, B, C, DRB1 and DQB1 were typed in about 629-640 donors, DQA1 in 522, DPA1 in 600 to 610, and DPB1 in 400 to 490. Alongside the repertoire data, information on donor age, sex, ethnicity and CMV serostatus was compiled. To predict cytomegalovirus infection status, the study brought together high-throughput TCR immunosequencing, statistical association of individual TCRs with disease status, and machine learning. All discovery cohort repertoires had been generated on a single sequencing platform. A separate validation cohort of about 110 different subjects was used in addition to the 666-subject first cohort. A later analysis re-analyzed previously published TCR beta repertoires from approximately 700 donors and added high-resolution HLA genotyping to study TCR occurrence patterns. Roughly 5 DR-DQ haplotypes were treated as single units for association and clustering because of strong linkage in the cohort. Of the 300 to 500 genotyped donors, over 80% were placed in the genetic ancestry cluster associated with self-reported Caucasian donors. The aim of the study was to test whether cataloging public T cell receptors could identify signatures of past pathogen exposure. General findings and caveats noted by the study authors: According to the authors, the approach could potentially be generalized to other disease states and immunological phenotypes. Because HLA typing was missing for some donors at each locus, association tests included only the typed subset. According to a later analysis, most CMV-associated TCR beta chains appeared to be HLA-restricted, and the HLA associations seemed to be driven largely by CMV exposure. Roughly uniform sequencing depth across donors was assumed in presence/absence analyses, although this assumption may not hold. A group of highly shared sequence variants was considered likely to be a technical artifact of the sequencing pipeline. Most TCR sequences were observed very rarely across donors, whereas some public TCRs were present in many individuals. Linkage disequilibrium might explain the correlated functional status among segregating V segments, but an unknown experimental factor could not be ruled out. In an earlier analysis of 587 of the donors, most TCR beta V segments appeared in productive rearrangements about 90% or about 30% of the time, broadly matching IMGT annotations. Because counts were too low, approximately 15 rarely observed V segments, including chromosome 9 orphons, were excluded from the earlier analysis of 587 of the donors. A further reported finding was that TCR beta sequences accurately predicted the HLA-A and HLA-B alleles for most subjects in the first cohort. Assigning TCR associations to individual alleles was difficult when HLA alleles, especially DR and DQ, strongly co-occurred. In vitro tests confirmed that a few of the cytomegalovirus-associated TCR beta chains recognize cytomegalovirus antigens. An association between a missense DCLRE1C variant and V-gene and J-gene trimming of TCR beta chains was found in a later genetic analysis and replicated in an independent cohort. In a later analysis, HLA-associated TCR beta chains showed more clonal expansion and lower generation probabilities than non-associated chains that were equally common. A later analysis found that TCR association rates varied across HLA loci, with DRB1 alleles showing the most associated TCRs and HLA-C alleles the fewest. The only immune exposure information available for the cohort was CMV serostatus. The cohort was sequenced for TCR beta chains only, and without alpha or paired-chain data the features that could be detected were limited. Compared with the roughly 720-donor mean, donors in an Asian-associated ancestry cluster had fewer N-insertions in productive TCRs, according to a later genetic analysis. Specific HLA alleles were associated with over 15,000 TCR beta sequences at a false discovery rate of 0.05 in a later analysis. The study gave a list of 150 to 200 TCR beta chains associated with cytomegalovirus. In a later analysis, several top co-occurrence clusters were reported to appear linked to parvovirus B19, influenza, CMV and Epstein-Barr virus. The classifier was reported to diagnose cytomegalovirus status with high specificity and sensitivity in both the original cohort and the validation cohort.

The cohort consisted of hundreds of healthy bone marrow donors. At the time of sampling, all cohort members were nominally healthy, though unrecorded immune exposures were likely present. The donor tested CMV seronegative, placing the donor among the 352 seronegative members of the cohort. A peripheral blood sample was provided by each donor, and peripheral blood mononuclear cells were used for TCR beta sequencing. Genomic DNA was extracted from the blood cell samples with the Qiagen DNeasy Blood Extraction Kit. Note on this clone: Its target antigen remains unknown. The junction departs from the called germline gene at one end, perhaps through a read error.

Library method: the immunoSEQ multiplex PCR assay. A mixture of 60 forward primers for TCR Vbeta segments and 13 reverse primers for TCR Jbeta segments was used in the multiplex PCR. Amplification of the CDR3 region of rearranged TCR beta genes was performed with a multiplex PCR assay on genomic DNA. On the Illumina HiSeq System, the amplified TCR beta libraries were sequenced as 87-base-pair reads. Turning to the authors' computational methods: In a later analysis, roughly 80 million unique TCR beta chains were counted across the 500 to 700 repertoires, and about 10 million of these chains were shared by at least two donors. Raw reads were error-corrected and collapsed into unique sequences by a nearest-neighbor algorithm in which closely related sequences were merged to remove PCR and sequencing errors. Alignment of CDR3 sequences to IMGT reference sequences was used to assign V, D and J gene segments. For a sequence to be retained, a match of at least six nucleotides to both a V gene segment and a J gene segment was required. Rearrangements were classified as productive when the CDR3 lacked stop codons and remained in frame with V and J, and all other rearrangements were classified as non-productive. CDR3 was defined by IMGT convention, running from the second conserved V-encoded cysteine to the conserved J-encoded phenylalanine. In an earlier analysis of just under 600 of the donors, sequences lacking an unambiguous match to a single V gene segment were excluded. An earlier analysis of a few hundred of the donors classified V segments as functional when productive rearrangements were above 56.7% and as segregating when the standard deviation between donors was above 5%. To diagnose cytomegalovirus status from the catalog of TCR beta chain sequences, a statistical classification framework was built. A later analysis assigned V and J genes by comparing TCR nucleotide sequences with IMGT/GENE-DB human TR gene sequences. In a later analysis, CDR3 sequences and most-parsimonious VDJ recombination scenarios were assigned using the TCRdist pipeline. A later analysis defined each TCR beta chain by its CDR3 amino acid sequence plus V-gene family, and excluded reads lacking a unique V-gene family. In a later analysis, 500 to 650 highly shared, low-generation-probability nucleotide sequences were removed to address suspected cross-contamination and a sequencing artifact. In a later analysis, a clonal expansion index was calculated for each public chain from normalized within-repertoire ranks of inferred template counts. In a later analysis, generation probabilities were computed using a VDJ recombination model fitted to out-of-frame rearrangements, and the results were checked against IGoR. In a later analysis, TCR-TCR, TCR-HLA and TCR-CMV co-occurrence was scored with hypergeometric tests, and a repertoire-size bias correction was applied to TCR pairs. To estimate false discovery rates, a later analysis permuted the HLA or CMV assignments 20 times. In a later analysis, co-occurring TCRs were grouped using DBSCAN, and TCRdist sequence similarity was added for clustering within HLA-allele-positive subsets. Repertoires with fewer than 30,000 or more than 120,000 public chains were left out of co-occurrence clustering, as were about 5 repertoires with anomalous nucleotide sharing. TCRdb stores this immuneACCESS table with in-frame sequences only. Part of the clones is absent; in the studies checked, under half of the shortfall reflects unresolved V genes, and no reason is known for the rest. V, J and clone size were drawn from that table, and D and trimming were deduced from the DNA. In this sample the table shows 160,000 or so clones, roughly four fifths of which occur a single time. In total, the top ten clones hold roughly 13% of the sample.

Sample: PBMCs. The origin of this receptor is a woman aged 45 to 65 in good health and CMV-seronegative.

The sequenced DNA is TGTGCCAGCAGCTTAACTAGCGGGAAAAATGGGCAGTTCTTC. Its product reads: CASSLTSGKNGQFF. In this chain, TRBV7-2 is recombined with TRBJ2-1, with TRBD2 identical over 10 junction bases. The germline V gene yields SGHTA for CDR1 and FQGNSA for CDR2. Counted from cysteine to phenylalanine, this CDR3 has 14 amino acids. This entry keeps only the CDR3 DNA: 42 bases, framed from base 1.